The entry below describes one TCR beta chain. Its antigen is unknown. This entry comes from a study of cytomegalovirus exposure and HLA in healthy donors. Findings and caveats of the study: Investigators reported approximately 150 TCR beta chains as tied to cytomegalovirus.

It was with 60 Vbeta and 13 Jbeta primers that the PCR ran. Measured with immunoSEQ multiplex PCR; TCRdb has only the in-frame clones, and not every one. The repertoire holds about 150,000 clones, with roughly 80% as singletons. Sequenced input: PBMCs. The clonotype originates from a man aged 25-45 years in good health and CMV-seropositive.

CDR3 sequence: CASRSQGVATYEQYF. CDR3 nucleotide sequence: TGTGCCAGCAGGTCACAGGGGGTGGCGACCTACGAGCAGTACTTC. The chain uses TRBV2 and TRBJ2-5, with TRBD1 matching 8 bases. The closer fit of TRBJ2-7 to the DNA end suggests the J call may be wrong. CDR3 length: 15 amino acids. Germline loops: CDR1 SNHLY, CDR2 FYNNEI.